This passage covers 13 T cell receptor beta chains from one sample sequenced in a study of beta chain features in type 1 diabetes. These TCRs are of unknown antigen specificity. Every bit of the isolated RNA underwent reverse transcription, so sequencing read expressed TCRB transcripts. Using immunoSEQ multiplex PCR, the repertoire was profiled, and TCRdb retains in-frame clones only, with some absent. This sample carries 600,000 to 700,000 clones, over 10% of them seen once, and the ten largest clones take around 0.12%. Study outcomes and limitations: Researchers report that Type 1 diabetes patients had moderately but significantly shorter TCRB CDR3s across all four CD4+ subsets.

Sequences were obtained from naive CD4+ T cells from blood. All receptors come from a man aged 25-45 years with type 1 diabetes.

This chain connects TRBV7-2 to TRBJ2-7, with 8 bases identical to TRBD2. The germline V gene encodes CDR1 SGHTA and CDR2 FQGNSA. The CDR3 contains 15 residues. Losses at the gene ends were 7 bases for V and 3 bases for J; bases not matched to a gene: 11. CDR3 in DNA: TGTGCCAGCACCCCACAGGGACTAGGGGGCTACGAGCAGTACTTC. It is translated as CASTPQGLGGYEQYF.

This clone was picked up a small number of times. The chain employs TRBV4-3 and TRBJ2-7; possibly TRBD1 or TRBD2 for D (5 bases each). Germline lookup yields CDR1 LGHNA and CDR2 YSLEER. V shed 1 base and J shed 0 bases, with 10 bases lying between them. The CDR3 sequence is 15 residues long. The CDR3 DNA reads as TGCGCCAGCAGCCAAGGGGGGTTACCCTCCTACGAGCAGTACTTC. Translating it yields CASSQGGLPSYEQYF.

V is TRBV29-1 and J is TRBJ2-1; D is ambiguous. Germline V lookup: CDR1 SQVTM, CDR2 ANQGSEA. The CDR3 totals 15 residues. The V and J ends lost 4 bases and 9 bases respectively, with 22 bases between them. The CDR3 coding sequence is TGCAGCGTTGCATCAGTCCTTGGTCGGTCGGGTGAGCAGTTCTTC. It yields the protein CSVASVLGRSGEQFF.

This clone was seen a handful of times. The chain recombines TRBV18 with TRBJ2-7, with 7 bases matching TRBD1. The CDR3 contains 12 residues. The junction had 0 bases not matched to a gene; V was cut back by 1 base and J by 6 bases. Per the germline V gene, CDR1 is KGHSH and CDR2 is LQKENI. The CDR3 loop reads CASSPRTGEQYF. Here the CDR3 DNA reads TGTGCCAGCTCACCACGGACAGGCGAGCAGTACTTC.

The CDR3: CASSLDGTGAYEQYF. The CDR3 nucleotides are TGTGCCAGCAGCTTGGACGGGACCGGCGCCTACGAGCAGTACTTC. The chain joins TRBV11-2 to TRBJ2-7; D possibly uses TRBD1 or TRBD2 (5 bases each). This CDR3 region has 15 residues. V lost 3 bases, J lost 2 bases, and 14 bases lay in between. Per germline, CDR1 SGHAT and CDR2 FQNNGV. The full variable domain, its missing parts supplied by reference TRBV11-2 and TRBJ2-7, is EAGVAQSPRYKIIEKRQSVAFWCNPISGHATLYWYQQILGQGPKLLIQFQNNGVVDDSQLPKDRFSAERLKGVDSTLKIQPAKLEDSAVYLCASSLDGTGAYEQYFGPGTRLTVT.

This clone has only a few counts. This chain's CDR3 is CASSDGTANTGELFF. The CDR3 nucleotides read TGTGCCAGTAGTGACGGGACAGCGAACACCGGGGAGCTGTTTTTT. The chain combines TRBV19 with TRBJ2-2; 7 nucleotides match TRBD1. V lost 5 bases and J lost 0; bases outside the gene matches: 3. CDR3 length: 15 amino acids. Germline V lookup: CDR1 LNHDA, CDR2 SQIVND (reference sequence).

This chain connects TRBV30 to TRBJ2-7, with 8 bases aligning to TRBD1. Germline lookup yields CDR1 GTSNPN and CDR2 SVGIG (reference sequence). The CDR3 is made up of 13 amino acids. The junction had 9 bases not matched to a gene; V was cut back by 5 bases and J by 6 bases. The CDR3 DNA follows: TGTGCCTGGGAGGGACAGGTAATCGGCGAGCAGTACTTC. This sequence encodes CAWEGQVIGEQYF.

This clone was counted a few times. This sequence joins TRBV7-2 and TRBJ1-3, with 7 bases matching TRBD1. Germline loops: CDR1 SGHTA, CDR2 FQGNSA. V lost 2 bases, J lost 2 bases, and 6 bases stayed unmatched. The CDR3 is made up of 16 amino acids. CDR3 residues: CASSLSATGTGNTIYF. CDR3 nucleotides: TGTGCCAGCAGCTTAAGTGCGACAGGGACTGGAAACACCATATATTTT.

This chain links TRBV19 with TRBJ2-1; D might be TRBD1 or TRBD2, each matching 5 bases. The ends were cut back, 9 bases at V and 4 bases at J, with 13 bases in the middle. Germline loops: CDR1 LNHDA, CDR2 SQIVND (reference sequence). CDR3 length: 13 residues. The CDR3 sequence is CASTGTLYNEQFF. The DNA for the CDR3 is TGTGCCAGCACCGGGACCTTATACAATGAGCAGTTCTTC.

The chain couples TRBV28 to TRBJ1-5; perhaps TRBD1 as D (6 bases). Germline V lookup: CDR1 MDHEN, CDR2 SYDVKM. The CDR3 loop spans 13 amino acids. The V and J ends lost 5 bases and 6 bases respectively, with 11 bases between them. The CDR3 reads CASSPGVSQPQHF. CDR3 nucleotide sequence: TGTGCCAGCAGTCCAGGGGTTTCTCAGCCCCAGCATTTT.

J is TRBJ1-4 and V is TRBV6-1; D might be TRBD1 (5 bases). The CDR3 is 15 amino acids. V was shortened by 6 bases and J by 12 bases, with 23 bases between the two germline ends. Germline V lookup: CDR1 MNHNS, CDR2 SASEGT. The DNA of the CDR3 is TGTGCCAGCAGGCAGGGCGGGCATTACCCCGGGGAACTGTTTTTT. Translated, it gives CASRQGGHYPGELFF.

This clone was seen a handful of times. This chain connects TRBV11-2 to TRBJ1-6; 9 bases are shared with TRBD1. Germline CDR1 and CDR2: SGHAT and FQNNGV. This CDR3 region has 14 residues. The J segment lost 5 bases and the V segment lost 11 bases, leaving 7 bases of the junction unmatched. CDR3: CAVRRDRDNSPLHF. The DNA for the CDR3 is TGTGCCGTCCGCCGGGACAGGGATAATTCACCCCTCCACTTT.

This clone was seen a few times. The rearrangement joins TRBV4-1 to TRBJ2-2, with TRBD1 identical over 8 bases. Looked up from germline, CDR1 is MGHRA and CDR2 is YSYEKL. This CDR3 region has 17 residues. The trim removed 4 bases at V and 1 base at J, leaving 8 bases unmatched. The CDR3 here is CASSRHPGTGNTGELFF. In nucleotides, the CDR3 is TGCGCCAGCAGCCGCCACCCCGGGACAGGGAACACCGGGGAGCTGTTTTTT.